The rows below give T cell receptor beta chains drawn from one sample of a study of blood T cell repertoires in COVID-19. Data came from immunoSEQ multiplex PCR; TCRdb stores just in-frame clones and leaves some out. The sample comprises a few hundred thousand clones, over 75% of which are singletons, and roughly 8.6% rests with the top ten. Material: peripheral blood. The receptors come from a human donor in a cohort sampled during active COVID-19. CDR3s include the opening cysteine and the closing phenylalanine or tryptophan. Fields, in order: clone size, D gene, V gene, J gene, CDR3 DNA, CDR3 protein. The D gene is left open where the match is weak. Only part of the rows carry a size: once, few, many, or a class if the clone is expanded.

>-|-|TRBV5-1|TRBJ2-1
TGCGCCAGCAGCTTGGGTGGTAGCGGAAACAATGAGCAGTTCTTC
CASSLGGSGNNEQFF
>-|-|TRBV21-1|TRBJ2-7
TGTGCCAGCAGCAAAGGGGCTAACAGAGGGCCGTTGCGGGGTTATTCGCGGGGTTCCTACGAGCAGTACTTC
CASSKGANRGPLRGYSRGSYEQYF
>-|TRBD1|TRBV11-3|TRBJ2-3
TGTGCCAGCAGCCCCGACAGGGCCCCCCTTGATAACCTTAGCACAGATACGCAGTATTTT
CASSPDRAPLDNLSTDTQYF
>few|TRBD2|TRBV18|TRBJ2-3
TGTGCCAGCTCACCATTCGCGGGAGGGGACACAGATACGCAGTATTTT
CASSPFAGGDTDTQYF
>-|TRBD1|TRBV11-2|TRBJ1-1
TGTGCCAGCAGCACGATAGGGACAGTTACGTCTGAAGCTTTCTTT
CASSTIGTVTSEAFF
>-|-|TRBV18|TRBJ2-7
TGTGCCAGCTCACCATTTGGGGGCCGAGAGCAGTACTTC
CASSPFGGREQYF
>-|-|TRBV18|TRBJ2-7
TGTGCCAGCTCACCTATGACCTGGGCTTTCTCCTACGAGCAGTACTTC
CASSPMTWAFSYEQYF
>-|-|TRBV19|TRBJ1-5
TGTGCCAGTAAAGGACAGTCCCTGTTCAATCAGCCCCAGCATTTT
CASKGQSLFNQPQHF
>-|TRBD1|TRBV5-6|TRBJ1-4
TGTGCCAGCAGCTATGAAGCCGGAGGGACAGGGGGCGTTGAACTGTTTTTT
CASSYEAGGTGGVELFF
>-|TRBD2|TRBV6-5|TRBJ2-1
TGTGCCGGGTCCTCGGGACTAGCGGGGGAGAGGCAGTTCTTC
CAGSSGLAGERQFF
>-|-|TRBV6-5|TRBJ1-6
TGTGCCAGCAGTTACGGCAGGCAGGGTTCACCCCTCCACTTT
CASSYGRQGSPLHF
>-|-|TRBV27|TRBJ1-2
TGTGCCAGCAGTTTATCGGGGGACTTAGGCGCTAACTATGGCTACACCTTC
CASSLSGDLGANYGYTF
>-|-|TRBV19|TRBJ2-5
TGTGCCAGTAGTATTGACACCAGGGAGACCCAGTACTTC
CASSIDTRETQYF
>-|-|TRBV7-2|TRBJ2-2
TGTGCCAGCAGCTTAGGGCAGATGAACACCGGGGAGCTGTTTTTT
CASSLGQMNTGELFF
>-|TRBD2|TRBV3-1/TRBV3-2|TRBJ2-3
TGTGCCAGCAGCCAATTCAGCGGGAGGAAAAACACAGATACGCAGTATTTT
CASSQFSGRKNTDTQYF
>-|TRBD1|TRBV9|TRBJ2-7
TGTGCCAGCAGCACCGGACAGGGGAACGAGCAGTACTTC
CASSTGQGNEQYF
>once|TRBD2|TRBV5-1|TRBJ2-1
TGCGCCAGCAGCTTGGTTAGCGGGAGTAATTACAATGAGCAGTTCTTC
CASSLVSGSNYNEQFF
>-|-|TRBV6-2/TRBV6-3|TRBJ2-2
TGTGCCAGCAGTTTGGACATTTTGGGCGGGGAGCTGTTTTTT
CASSLDILGGELFF
>-|TRBD2|TRBV4-2|TRBJ2-2
TGTGCCAGCAGCCAAGCCCAGACTAGCGGGGGGGCCGGCGGGGAGCTGTTTTTT
CASSQAQTSGGAGGELFF
>-|TRBD2|TRBV20-1|TRBJ2-1
TGCAGTGCTAGTCTAGCGGGGCCTTACAATGAGCAGTTCTTC
CSASLAGPYNEQFF
>-|-|TRBV5-1|TRBJ2-2
TGCGCCAGCAGCTTGGCCGTACACAAGAACACCGGGGAGCTGTTTTTT
CASSLAVHKNTGELFF
>-|-|TRBV7-2|TRBJ1-1
TGTGCCAGCAGCTCGGATACAGGGAGCCGGACTGAAGCTTTCTTT
CASSSDTGSRTEAFF
>-|TRBD1|TRBV6-6|TRBJ2-2
TGTGCCAGCAGTTCAGGGACAGGGCTGTGGACCGGGGAGCTGTTTTTT
CASSSGTGLWTGELFF
>-|-|TRBV28|TRBJ2-2
TGTGCCAGCAGTTTATCGACGAGACTATCGTCCGGGGAGCTGTTTTTT
CASSLSTRLSSGELFF
>once|TRBD2|TRBV27|TRBJ2-7
TGTGCCAGCAGTCGGCTAGCGGCCTCCTACGAGCAGTACTTC
CASSRLAASYEQYF
>-|-|TRBV6-5|TRBJ2-7
TGTGCCAGCAGCCGTGAGGGCTACGAGCAGTACTTC
CASSREGYEQYF
>-|TRBD2|TRBV9|TRBJ2-5
TGTGCCAGCAGTCCTACTAGCGTGTTAGAGACCCAGTACTTC
CASSPTSVLETQYF
>few|-|TRBV18|TRBJ2-7
TGTGCCAGCTCACCACCGGGTTTGCAAGGGCGGGCCGAGCAGTACTTC
CASSPPGLQGRAEQYF
>-|TRBD2|TRBV5-4|TRBJ2-1
TGTGCCAGCAGCTTGTGGGCGGGGGGCTCCTCCTACAATGAGCAGTTCTTC
CASSLWAGGSSYNEQFF
>once|TRBD2|TRBV10-1|TRBJ2-3
TGCGCCAGCAGTGAGAGCCGGATTATAGCGGGGGCAGATACGCAGTATTTT
CASSESRIIAGADTQYF
>-|TRBD2|TRBV28|TRBJ2-3
TGTGCCAGCAGTTTATACGCGGGGGACACAGATACGCAGTATTTT
CASSLYAGDTDTQYF
>-|TRBD1|TRBV28|TRBJ1-2
TGTGCCAGTTCGACAGGGATCGTGGGCTACACCTTC
CASSTGIVGYTF
>-|-|TRBV18|TRBJ1-3
TGTGCCAGTCAGGTCTCGGCAGGAAACACCATATATTTT
CASQVSAGNTIYF